The sequence of this T cell receptor beta chain was determined in a study of yellow fever vaccine responses in identical twins (dated by TCRdb to the late 2010s). At the level of the whole study: The study precisely tracked vaccine-responding T cell clones in identical twins. General findings and caveats noted by the study authors: According to the authors, in identical twins the way T cells responded to vaccination appeared partly convergent and partly personalized.

The germline V gene encodes CDR1 SNHLY and CDR2 FYNNEI. V trim: 4 bases; J trim: 7 bases; unmatched bases: 6. The CDR3 starts with the cysteine, ends with the phenylalanine, and has 15 residues. The retained sequence is limited to the CDR3, 45 bases, with the frame set at the first base. The library was made by RT-PCR. For sequencing, an Illumina HiSeq 2500 was employed. TCRdb applied fastp at Q25 and MiXCR to the public reads, then kept only in-frame beta chains. Every entry covers one CDR3 protein and lists the most common genes and DNA from its rows. The sample profile shows about 16,000 distinct CDR3 sequences; about four fifths of them were found once. The ten largest clones capture more than 1.5% of the sample. This clonotype came up once. Its antigen remains unidentified. Base quality data are lacking; no much larger clone is found one base away. Evidence from one read is weak.

This specimen consisted of T cells from blood (PBMCs), unsorted or a sorted subset (not recorded which), obtained before or after yellow fever vaccination (not recorded which). The sequence was obtained from a woman under 30 who received the yellow fever vaccine. Donor details come from another sample of the same person, matched by shared clones. The V and J segments used are TRBV2 and TRBJ2-2, and 10 bases in between align with TRBD2. The sequenced DNA: TGTGCCAGCAGTGTTGTAGCGGGAGGCTTCGGGGAGCTGTTTTTT. Its product reads: CASSVVAGGFGELFF.